The next 31 T cell receptor beta chains were all read from a single sample in a study of human T cells and chemical hapten exposure (dated by TCRdb to the early 2020s). Reading the label with the study, this specimen's time point is: patch test 2, 6 weeks after DPC sensitization. The treatment or condition label of this sample denotes: therapeutic diphenylcyclopropenone sensitization with weekly scalp DPC. The receptor library was made with RACE. The sequencing machine was a NextSeq 500. TCRdb reran the public reads through fastp at Q25 and MiXCR, keeping productive beta chains. Entries are consolidated by CDR3 protein sequence, retaining the most common genes and DNA. This sample lists some 96,000 distinct CDR3 sequences; 9% to 9.5% were detected once. More than 2% of the sample is taken by the ten largest. This specimen consisted of whole blood, obtained in connection with sensitization to the hapten diphenylcyclopropenone (DPC). The receptors originated from a woman in her thirties or forties with alopecia areata. Some clones in this sample may be carry-over from other donors' samples.

Many counts were recorded for this clonotype. The chain has TRBV4-1 and TRBJ2-3; D not resolved. V lost 8 bases and J 4 bases, leaving 19 bases between the germline ends. The CDR3 contains 15 residues. Germline V gene lookup returns CDR1 MGHRA and CDR2 YSYEKL. The CDR3 loop is CASSIGLFGADTQYF. CDR3 coding DNA: TGCGCCAGCTCGATTGGGTTGTTTGGTGCAGATACGCAGTATTTT.

This clonotype was seen many times. The rearrangement joins TRBV20-1 to TRBJ2-4; no reliable D call. Per the germline V gene, CDR1 is DFQATT and CDR2 is SNEGSKA (reference sequence). The CDR3 is 15 residues long. The V end lost 6 bases, the J end lost 0 bases, and 15 bases lay between the germline ends. CDR3 DNA sequence: TGCAGTGCATCGGACCCCCGCCTAGCCAAAAACATTCAGTACTTC. Residues: CSASDPRLAKNIQYF.

The CDR3 sequence: CASSLTAGGDEQFF. The DNA for the CDR3 is TGCGCCAGCAGCTTGACAGCGGGAGGAGATGAGCAGTTCTTC. This rearrangement joins TRBV5-1 to TRBJ2-1, with TRBD2 matching 9 bases. CDR3 size: 14 residues. CDR1 and CDR2 from the germline V gene are SGHRS and YFSETQ. Trimming at V came to 1 base and at J to 8 bases, leaving 4 bases not matched to a gene.

The rearrangement uses TRBV10-3 and TRBJ2-2; D remains unclear. Germline V gives CDR1 ENHRY, CDR2 SYGVKD. This CDR3 region has 13 residues. The germline V and J ends were trimmed by 0 bases and 6 bases, with 5 bases remaining between them. The CDR3 DNA sequence: TGTGCCATCAGTGAGTCATCCCCCGGGGAGCTGTTTTTT. Its protein is CAISESSPGELFF.

The chain combines TRBV6-6 with TRBJ2-7; D is ambiguous. The germline V and J ends were trimmed by 2 bases and 3 bases, with 8 bases remaining between them. CDR1 is MNHNY and CDR2 is SVGAGI in the germline V gene (reference sequence). This CDR3 comprises 13 residues. The CDR3 region has the DNA TGTGCCAGCAGTTACGGGTCAGACTACGAGCAGTACTTC. Translated, it gives CASSYGSDYEQYF.

This chain uses TRBV2 with TRBJ2-7, with D perhaps given as TRBD1 or TRBD2 (5 bases each). The CDR3 totals 16 residues. Trimming took 1 base from V and 4 from J, leaving 17 bases between them. CDR1 SNHLY and CDR2 FYNNEI come from the germline V gene. The CDR3 loop reads CASSEGGDAFGYEQYF. The DNA for the CDR3 is TGTGCCAGCAGTGAAGGTGGGGACGCCTTCGGGTACGAGCAGTACTTC.

The V call is TRBV6-5, the J call TRBJ2-2, with 7 bases that match TRBD1. The CDR3 has 15 residues. From germline, CDR1 is MNHEY and CDR2 SVGAGI. Trimming at V came to 6 bases and at J to 3 bases, leaving 7 bases not matched to a gene. CDR3 sequence (DNA): TGTGCCAGCAGCCTATACAGGGGAGACACCGGGGAGCTGTTTTTT. Encoded protein: CASSLYRGDTGELFF.

The table lists this clonotype with many counts. This chain connects TRBV29-1 to TRBJ2-3, with 9 nucleotides matching TRBD2. Germline V gene sequence: CDR1 SQVTM, CDR2 ANQGSEA. Trimming cost V 4 bases and J 4 bases; bases outside gene matches: 9. The CDR3 sequence is 15 residues long. Here the CDR3 DNA reads TGCAGCGTTGGGTGGCTAGCGGGAAGGGCAGATACGCAGTATTTT. This translates into CSVGWLAGRADTQYF.

This clonotype showed up many times. The chain employs TRBV7-3 and TRBJ2-3, with D perhaps TRBD2 (6 bases). Trimming took 5 bases from V and 6 from J, leaving 24 bases between them. This CDR3 has 17 residues. CDR1 is SGHTA and CDR2 is FQGTGA in the germline V gene. In DNA form, the CDR3 reads TGTGCCAGCAGCACCCCTCGCGGGACTCCTTCTTTGGATACGCAGTATTTT. This translates into CASSTPRGTPSLDTQYF.

The CDR3 loop is CSAPDRLTYEQYF. The CDR3 bases are TGCAGTGCCCCGGACAGGCTTACCTACGAGCAGTACTTC. The rearrangement links TRBV20-1 to TRBJ2-7; the match to TRBD1 covers 7 bases. Per the germline V gene, CDR1 is DFQATT and CDR2 is SNEGSKA (reference sequence). Trimming cost V 6 bases and J 2 bases; bases outside gene matches: 7. This CDR3 has 13 residues.

The gene calls are TRBV7-3 and TRBJ2-1; TRBD2 agrees at 13 bases. The CDR3 spans 16 residues. CDR1 is SGHTA, CDR2 FQGTGA, per germline. Trimming took 6 bases from V and 6 from J; bases not matched to a gene: 8. CDR3 amino acids: CASSTSGRARGNEQFF. As DNA, the CDR3 is TGTGCCAGCAGTACTAGCGGGAGGGCCCGGGGCAATGAGCAGTTCTTC.

The chain carries TRBV27 and TRBJ1-3; no firm D call. CDR1 and CDR2 (germline): MNHEY, SMNVEV (reference sequence). There are 12 residues in the CDR3. The V end was cut by 5 bases, the J end by 4 bases, with 6 bases between. CDR3 in amino acids: CASSLPGNTIYF. The CDR3 nucleotides read TGTGCCAGCAGTCTTCCGGGAAACACCATATATTTT.

The chain carries TRBV29-1 and TRBJ2-7; D perhaps matches TRBD1 (5 bases). Germline-derived CDR1 and CDR2 are SQVTM and ANQGSEA. V was trimmed by 6 bases and J by 4 bases, leaving 10 bases between them. The CDR3 has 11 residues. In nucleotides, the CDR3 is TGCAGCGTGGGGAACAGGTACGAGCAGTACTTC. Its translation: CSVGNRYEQYF.

This clonotype was observed many times. V and J are TRBV6-2 or TRBV6-3 and TRBJ2-7; weak D call: TRBD2 (5 bases). The V gene's germline CDR1 is MNHEY and CDR2 SVGEGT. V was cut by 10 bases and J by 1 base, with 14 bases left in between. The CDR3 length is 13 residues. The CDR3 protein is CATRDSPSYEQYF. The DNA of the CDR3 is TGTGCCACCCGGGATAGCCCTTCCTACGAGCAGTACTTC.

This rearrangement joins TRBV21-1 to TRBJ2-5; the DNA was not compared with TRBD1, the D call given in the table. TRBV21-1 is assigned pseudogene status. The CDR3 sequence is 17 residues long. CDR3 protein: CASSKEGTGANQETQYF. In DNA form, the CDR3 reads TGTGCCAGCAGCAAAGAGGGAACAGGGGCAAACCAAGAGACCCAGTACTTC.

This clonotype was seen at least ten times. This CDR3 reads CASSFGDPSYEQYF. The CDR3 DNA reads as TGTGCCAGCAGCTTCGGGGACCCCTCCTACGAGCAGTACTTC. The genes are TRBV5-6 and TRBJ2-7; the D gene could be TRBD1 or TRBD2 (5 bases each). V was pared by 2 bases and J by 0 bases, with 9 bases between. The germline V gene has CDR1 SGHDT and CDR2 YYEEEE. This CDR3 has 14 amino acids.

The table lists this clonotype with many counts. V and J are TRBV29-1 and TRBJ1-4; the D is unclear. CDR1 SQVTM and CDR2 ANQGSEA come from the germline V gene. This CDR3 has 13 amino acids. Trimming cost V 7 bases and J 1 base, with 10 bases left between them. Written as DNA, the CDR3 is TGCAGCGCCGCCTATGGAACTAATGAAAAACTGTTTTTT. Residues: CSAAYGTNEKLFF.

This clonotype showed up many times. The chain couples TRBV6-2 or TRBV6-3 to TRBJ2-2, with 8 bases lining up with TRBD1. There are 14 residues in the CDR3. Germline V gives CDR1 MNHEY, CDR2 SVGEGT. V dropped 4 bases and J dropped 4; count of bases not matched to a gene: 2. The CDR3 is CASSLTGVTGELFF. DNA for the CDR3: TGTGCCAGCAGTTTGACAGGGGTCACCGGGGAGCTGTTTTTT.

V usage is TRBV27 and J usage is TRBJ1-1; TRBD1 might be the D (5 bases). This CDR3 contains 15 residues. Trimming pared 6 bases from V and 2 bases from J, leaving 16 bases between. Germline V gene lookup returns CDR1 MNHEY and CDR2 SMNVEV (reference sequence). The CDR3: CASRTPAGSNTEAFF. CDR3 bases: TGTGCCAGCAGAACCCCCGCAGGGTCCAACACTGAAGCTTTCTTT.

This clonotype was detected a few times. The rearrangement links TRBV12-2 to TRBJ1-5. TRBV12-2 is a pseudogene. The CDR3 runs to 15 residues. The CDR3 DNA sequence: TGTGCAAGTCGCTTAGTTCCGGACAGCAATCAGCCCCAGCATTTT. It translates to CASRLVPDSNQPQHF.

This clonotype was counted many times. The rearrangement joins TRBV20-1 to TRBJ1-5, with D uncertain. CDR1 is DFQATT, CDR2 SNEGSKA, per germline (reference sequence). V gave up 3 bases and J gave up 7 bases, with 10 bases separating them. The length of the CDR3 is 12 residues. In DNA, the CDR3 is TGCAGTGCTAGCTCTCAGGTCCAGCCCCAGCATTTT. This codes for CSASSQVQPQHF.

J is TRBJ2-7 and V is TRBV6-2 or TRBV6-3; TRBD1 or TRBD2 may be the D gene (5 bases each). The CDR3 has 14 amino acids. The germline V gene has CDR1 MNHEY and CDR2 SVGEGT. The V end was cut by 8 bases, the J end by 5 bases, with 19 bases between. The CDR3 reads CASVTPGTRNEQYF. DNA for the CDR3: TGTGCCAGCGTTACCCCCGGGACCCGGAACGAGCAGTACTTC.

This clonotype has a count of ten or more. The chain combines TRBV9 with TRBJ1-1, with D tentatively TRBD1 (6 bases). There are 14 residues in the CDR3. V was trimmed by 4 bases and J by 4 bases, leaving 14 bases between them. Germline CDR1 is SGDLS and CDR2 is YYNGEE. The CDR3 DNA is TGTGCCAGCAGCCCGCACAGGGCAGGCACTGAAGCTTTCTTT. Translating it yields CASSPHRAGTEAFF. Together with reference TRBV9 and TRBJ1-1, the CDR3 gives the full variable domain: DSGVTQTPKHLITATGQRVTLRCSPRSGDLSVYWYQQSLDQGLQFLIQYYNGEERAKGNILERFSAQQFPDLHSELNLSSLELGDSALYFCASSPHRAGTEAFFGQGTRLTVV.

The chain employs TRBV7-2 and TRBJ1-5; TRBD1 might be the D (6 bases). The germline V gene has CDR1 SGHTA and CDR2 FQGNSA. The V end lost 1 base, the J end lost 4 bases, and 11 bases lay between the germline ends. CDR3 length: 15 residues. CDR3 DNA sequence: TGTGCCAGCAGCTTAGAGGGGGTAAATAATCAGCCCCAGCATTTT. Protein: CASSLEGVNNQPQHF.

The rearrangement uses TRBV3-1 and TRBJ1-2; D possibly corresponds to TRBD1 (6 bases). The CDR3 runs 15 residues. Germline values: CDR1 LGHDT, CDR2 YNNKEL (reference sequence). Trimming took 4 bases from V and 4 from J, leaving 16 bases between them. The CDR3 spells CASSPSGAGGYGYTF. The CDR3 bases are TGTGCCAGCAGCCCCTCGGGGGCTGGTGGCTATGGCTACACCTTC.

This clonotype came up many times. The chain couples TRBV12-3 or TRBV12-4 to TRBJ1-4; D gene unclear. V was pared by 5 bases and J by 0 bases, with 10 bases between. This CDR3 comprises 15 residues. CDR3 amino acids: CASSPAGPTNEKLFF. The CDR3 coding sequence is TGTGCCAGCAGTCCCGCCGGCCCAACTAATGAAAAACTGTTTTTT.

V usage is TRBV2 and J usage is TRBJ2-1; unclear D gene. Germline CDR1 reads SNHLY; CDR2 reads FYNNEI. V shed 2 bases and J shed 2 bases, with 10 bases lying between them. The CDR3 is 15 residues long. CDR3 amino acids: CASSELAATYNEQFF. The CDR3 DNA follows: TGTGCCAGCAGTGAACTGGCAGCCACCTACAATGAGCAGTTCTTC.

This clonotype came up many times. The chain couples TRBV12-3 or TRBV12-4 to TRBJ2-1; D is ambiguous. The CDR3 loop spans 13 amino acids. Trimming removed 5 bases from V and 4 bases from J, with 9 bases in between. This CDR3 is CASSRARYNEQFF. The CDR3 DNA follows: TGTGCCAGCAGTCGGGCTAGATACAATGAGCAGTTCTTC.

The V and J genes are TRBV29-1 and TRBJ1-4; D possibly corresponds to TRBD1 (6 bases). Germline CDR1 SQVTM, CDR2 ANQGSEA. CDR3 length equals 18 residues. Trimming left V 1 base short and J 0 bases short, with 18 bases between. The CDR3 DNA reads TGCAGCGTTGAAGGGGGAGACAGGAGACGTGCAACTAATGAAAAACTGTTTTTT. Translated, it gives CSVEGGDRRRATNEKLFF.

This clonotype was seen many times. This sequence joins TRBV21-1 and TRBJ2-5; TRBD1, the D gene given by the table, was not confirmed from the DNA. TRBV21-1 is a recognized pseudogene. The CDR3 has 15 amino acids. Written as DNA, the CDR3 is TGTGCCAGCAGCAAAGGGGGCGGTATTGAAGAGACCCAGTACTTC. Its protein is CASSKGGGIEETQYF.

This clonotype was counted ten times or more. The rearrangement links TRBV6-1 to TRBJ2-3; D is unresolved. CDR3 size: 15 residues. CDR1 is MNHNS and CDR2 is SASEGT in the germline V gene. V lost 1 base and J 2 bases, leaving 10 bases between the germline ends. The CDR3 reads CASSEEAPSTDTQYF. In nucleotides, the CDR3 is TGTGCCAGCAGTGAAGAAGCTCCCTCCACAGATACGCAGTATTTT.